Below, one T cell receptor (beta chain) is given with its context. This record comes from a study of cytomegalovirus exposure and HLA in healthy donors. PCR involved 60 Vbeta and 13 Jbeta primers. The repertoire was sequenced with immunoSEQ multiplex PCR; TCRdb's copy has only in-frame clones and lacks some. The sample carries about 130,000 clones, more than 60% recorded once. Sequencing used PBMCs. The TCR comes from a middle-aged woman in good health and CMV-seronegative.

This CDR3 is CASRVRVNAGELFF. The DNA for the CDR3 is TGTGCCAGCCGGGTCAGGGTAAATGCCGGGGAGCTGTTTTTT. This chain links TRBV6-5 with TRBJ2-2; D possibly corresponds to TRBD1 (5 bases). Trimming shortened V by 8 bases and J by 6 bases, and 16 bases separated the two germline ends. The germline V gene encodes CDR1 MNHEY and CDR2 SVGAGI. The CDR3 is made up of 14 amino acids.